This TCR beta chain stems from a study of blood T cell repertoires in COVID-19. Turning to the study itself: Whether acute or convalescent, the COVID-19 samples came from the United States, Italy and Spain.

V lost 5 bases to trimming and J lost 3 bases, with 15 bases between them. The CDR3 totals 14 residues. The germline V gene encodes CDR1 SGHDT and CDR2 YYEEEE. TCRdb's table, derived via immunoSEQ multiplex PCR, lists solely in-frame clones and lacks some. Among under 200,000 clones listed, roughly 84% were seen once. Adults between roughly 18 and 89 years of age took part from about two dozen US areas. Clinical history reported by participants formed the basis on which cohorts were assigned. Among Cohort 3 donors, those recovered had two negative PCRs, clearance, or symptom resolution. This TCR was recovered from a woman in her forties or fifties who had recovered from COVID-19. The chain combines TRBV5-6 with TRBJ2-7, with D possibly TRBD2 on 5 matching bases. Sequenced sample: PBMCs or T cells enriched from blood (not recorded which). CDR3 region: CASSNWAGFYEQYF. The CDR3 coding sequence is TGTGCCAGCAGTAACTGGGCGGGCTTCTACGAGCAGTACTTC. Looking up the rest from reference TRBV5-6 and TRBJ2-7 gives the full variable domain: DAGVTQSPTHLIKTRGQQVTLRCSPKSGHDTVSWYQQALGQGPQFIFQYYEEEERQRGNFPDRFSGHQFPNYSSELNVNALLLGDSALYLCASSNWAGFYEQYFGPGTRLTVT.